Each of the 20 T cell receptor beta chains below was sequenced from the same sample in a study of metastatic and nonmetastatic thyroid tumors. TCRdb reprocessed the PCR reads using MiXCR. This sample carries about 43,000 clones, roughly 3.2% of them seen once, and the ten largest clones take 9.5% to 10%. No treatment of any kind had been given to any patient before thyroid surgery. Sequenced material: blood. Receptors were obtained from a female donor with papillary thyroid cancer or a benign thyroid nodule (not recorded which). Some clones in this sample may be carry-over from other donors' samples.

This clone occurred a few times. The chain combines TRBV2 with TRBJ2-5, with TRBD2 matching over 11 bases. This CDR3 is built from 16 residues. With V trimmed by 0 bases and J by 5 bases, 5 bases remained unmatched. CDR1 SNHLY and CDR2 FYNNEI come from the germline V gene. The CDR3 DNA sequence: TGTGCCAGCAGTGAAGCTAGCGGGAGGGCCATGGAGACCCAGTACTTC. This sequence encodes CASSEASGRAMETQYF.

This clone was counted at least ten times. CDR3 loop: CASSPRLMSGTEAFF. As DNA, the CDR3 is TGTGCCAGCAGTCCGAGACTCATGTCAGGCACTGAAGCTTTCTTT. The rearrangement links TRBV6-2 or TRBV6-3 to TRBJ1-1; no clear D. V was clipped by 5 bases and J by 4 bases, with 17 bases between them. Germline V lookup: CDR1 MNHEY, CDR2 SVGEGT. This CDR3 has 15 amino acids.

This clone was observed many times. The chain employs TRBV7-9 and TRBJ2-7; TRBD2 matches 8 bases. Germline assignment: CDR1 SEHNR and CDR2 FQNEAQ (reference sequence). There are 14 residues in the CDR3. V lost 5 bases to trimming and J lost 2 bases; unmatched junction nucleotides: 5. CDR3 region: CASSPPSGPYEQYF. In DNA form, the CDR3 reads TGTGCCAGCAGCCCCCCTAGCGGGCCCTACGAGCAGTACTTC.

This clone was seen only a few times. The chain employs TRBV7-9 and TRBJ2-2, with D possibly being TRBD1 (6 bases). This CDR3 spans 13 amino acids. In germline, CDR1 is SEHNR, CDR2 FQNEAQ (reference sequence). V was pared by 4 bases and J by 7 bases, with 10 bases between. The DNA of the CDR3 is TGTGCCAGCAGCTCCAGGGGTGACGGGGAGCTGTTTTTT. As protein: CASSSRGDGELFF.

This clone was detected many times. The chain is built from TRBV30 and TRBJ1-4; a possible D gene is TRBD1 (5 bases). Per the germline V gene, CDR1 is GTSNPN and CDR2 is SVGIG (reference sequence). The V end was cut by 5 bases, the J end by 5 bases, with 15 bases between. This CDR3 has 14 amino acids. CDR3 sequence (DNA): TGTGCCTGGGGAAGGCCCAGGGAGAATGAAAAACTGTTTTTT. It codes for CAWGRPRENEKLFF.

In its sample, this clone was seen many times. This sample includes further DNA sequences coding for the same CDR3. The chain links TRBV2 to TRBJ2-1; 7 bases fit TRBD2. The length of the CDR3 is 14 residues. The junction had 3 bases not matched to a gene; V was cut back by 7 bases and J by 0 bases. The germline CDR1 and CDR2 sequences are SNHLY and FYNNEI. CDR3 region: CASKLADSYNEQFF. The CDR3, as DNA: TGTGCCAGCAAGCTAGCGGACTCCTACAATGAGCAGTTCTTC.

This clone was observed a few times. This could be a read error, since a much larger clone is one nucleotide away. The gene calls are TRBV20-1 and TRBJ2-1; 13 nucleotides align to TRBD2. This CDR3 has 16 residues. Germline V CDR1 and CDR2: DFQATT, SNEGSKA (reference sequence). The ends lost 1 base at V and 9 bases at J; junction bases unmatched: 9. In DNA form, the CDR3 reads TGCAGTGCTAGAGGGGGACTAGCGGGATGTTTTGGTGAGCAGTTCTTC. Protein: CSARGGLAGCFGEQFF.

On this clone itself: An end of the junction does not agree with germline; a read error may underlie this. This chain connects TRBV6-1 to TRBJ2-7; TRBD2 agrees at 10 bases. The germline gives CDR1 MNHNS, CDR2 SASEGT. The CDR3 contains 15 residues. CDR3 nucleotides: TGTGCCAGCAGTGAAGGGACTAGCGGCTCCTACGAGCGGTACTTC. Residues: CASSEGTSGSYERYF.

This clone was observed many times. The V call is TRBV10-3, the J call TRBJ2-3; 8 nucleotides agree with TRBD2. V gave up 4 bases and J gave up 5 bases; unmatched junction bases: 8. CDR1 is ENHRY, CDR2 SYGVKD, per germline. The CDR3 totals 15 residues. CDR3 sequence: CAISGAGAGGDTQYF. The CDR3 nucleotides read TGTGCCATCAGTGGAGCGGGAGCTGGTGGAGATACGCAGTATTTT.

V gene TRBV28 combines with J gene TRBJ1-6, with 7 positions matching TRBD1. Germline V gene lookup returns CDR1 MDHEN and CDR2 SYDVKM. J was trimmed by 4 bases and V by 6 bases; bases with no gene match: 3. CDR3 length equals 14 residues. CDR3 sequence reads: CASSAGGYNSPLHF. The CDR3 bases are TGTGCCAGCAGCGCAGGGGGGTATAATTCACCCCTCCACTTT. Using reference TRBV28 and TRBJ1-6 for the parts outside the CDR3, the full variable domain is DVKVTQSSRYLVKRTGEKVFLECVQDMDHENMFWYRQDPGLGLRLIYFSYDVKMKEKGDIPEGYSVSREKKERFSLILESASTNQTSMYLCASSAGGYNSPLHFGNGTRLTVT.

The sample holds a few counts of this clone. CDR3 coding DNA: TGTGCCAGCAGCTTAGTGCGGCAGCCCTATGGCTACACCTTC. Translating it yields CASSLVRQPYGYTF. The chain joins TRBV7-2 to TRBJ1-2; D remains ambiguous. The germline CDR1 and CDR2 sequences are SGHTA and FQGNSA. Trimming removed 1 base at V and 4 bases at J, with 10 bases between. The CDR3 spans 14 residues.

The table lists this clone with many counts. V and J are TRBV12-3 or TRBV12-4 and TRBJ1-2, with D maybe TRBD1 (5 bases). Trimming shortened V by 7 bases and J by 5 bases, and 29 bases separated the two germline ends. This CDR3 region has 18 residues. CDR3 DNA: TGTGCCAGCACCGCGGGACCGGAGGAATGGGAGGGAAGTTATGGCTACACCTTC. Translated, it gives CASTAGPEEWEGSYGYTF.

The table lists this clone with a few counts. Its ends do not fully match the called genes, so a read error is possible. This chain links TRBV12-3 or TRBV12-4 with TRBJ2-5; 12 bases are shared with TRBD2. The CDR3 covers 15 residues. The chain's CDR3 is CASSSWTSGEETQYF. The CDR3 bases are TGCGCCAGCAGTTCGTGGACTAGCGGGGAGGAGACCCAGTACTTC.

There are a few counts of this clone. The CDR3: CATSDGTGGRKETQYF. The CDR3 nucleotides are TGTGCCACCAGTGATGGAACAGGGGGAAGGAAAGAGACCCAGTACTTC. This chain uses TRBV5-8 with TRBJ2-5; TRBD1 agrees at 8 bases. This CDR3 has 16 amino acids. The germline V gene has CDR1 SGHTS and CDR2 YDEGEE. V lost 9 bases to trimming and J lost 3 bases; unmatched junction nucleotides: 16.

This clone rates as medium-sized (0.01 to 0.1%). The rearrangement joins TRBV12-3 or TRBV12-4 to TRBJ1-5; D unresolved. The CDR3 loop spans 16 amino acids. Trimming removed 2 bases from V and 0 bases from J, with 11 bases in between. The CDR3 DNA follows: TGTGCCAGCAGTTTATACGGTTTTAATAGCAATCAGCCCCAGCATTTT. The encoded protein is CASSLYGFNSNQPQHF.

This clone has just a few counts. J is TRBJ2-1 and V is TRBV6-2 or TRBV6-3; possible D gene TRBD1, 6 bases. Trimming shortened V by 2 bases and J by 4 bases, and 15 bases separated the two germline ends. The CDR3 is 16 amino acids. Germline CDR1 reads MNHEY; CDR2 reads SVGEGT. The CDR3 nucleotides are TGTGCCAGCAGTTACCTCGGGACACCTCCTTACAATGAGCAGTTCTTC. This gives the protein CASSYLGTPPYNEQFF.

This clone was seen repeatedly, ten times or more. CDR3 sequence (DNA): TGTGCCAGTAGTACCCGACAAACCTCCTACGAGCAGTACTTC. It is translated as CASSTRQTSYEQYF. The rearrangement joins TRBV19 to TRBJ2-7; D ambiguous. The CDR3 has 14 amino acids. Germline loops: CDR1 LNHDA, CDR2 SQIVND (reference sequence). The V and J ends lost 4 bases and 0 bases respectively, with 10 bases between them.

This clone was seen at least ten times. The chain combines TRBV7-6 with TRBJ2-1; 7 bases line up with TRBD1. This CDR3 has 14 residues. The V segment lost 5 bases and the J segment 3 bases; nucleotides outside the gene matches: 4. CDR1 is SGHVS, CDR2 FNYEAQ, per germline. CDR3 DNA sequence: TGTGCCAGCAGCCCACGGGACAGCTACAATGAGCAGTTCTTC. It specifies CASSPRDSYNEQFF.

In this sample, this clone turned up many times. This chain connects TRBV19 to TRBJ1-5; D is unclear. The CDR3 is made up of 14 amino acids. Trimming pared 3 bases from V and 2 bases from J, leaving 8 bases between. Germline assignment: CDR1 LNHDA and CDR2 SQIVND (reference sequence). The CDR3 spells CASSIWGGNQPQHF. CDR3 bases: TGTGCCAGTAGTATTTGGGGTGGCAATCAGCCCCAGCATTTT.

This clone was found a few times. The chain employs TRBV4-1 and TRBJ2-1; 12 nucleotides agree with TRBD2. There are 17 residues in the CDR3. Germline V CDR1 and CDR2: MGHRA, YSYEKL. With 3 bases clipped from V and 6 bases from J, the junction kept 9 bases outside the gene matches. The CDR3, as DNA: TGCGCCAGCAGCCACACCCTAGCGGGAGGGCCTTTCAATGAGCAGTTCTTC. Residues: CASSHTLAGGPFNEQFF.